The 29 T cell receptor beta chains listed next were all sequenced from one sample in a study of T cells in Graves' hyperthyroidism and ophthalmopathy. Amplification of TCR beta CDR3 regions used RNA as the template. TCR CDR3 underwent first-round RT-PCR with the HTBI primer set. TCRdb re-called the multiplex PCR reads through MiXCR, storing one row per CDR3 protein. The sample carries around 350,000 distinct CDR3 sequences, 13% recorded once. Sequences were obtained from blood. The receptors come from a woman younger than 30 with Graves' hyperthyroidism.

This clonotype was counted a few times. CDR3 residues: CSAAASIPYEQYF. The DNA for the CDR3 is TGCAGTGCTGCCGCAAGTATCCCCTACGAGCAGTACTTC. V is TRBV20-1 and J is TRBJ2-7; D is unresolved. V was clipped by 5 bases and J by 2 bases, with 13 bases between them. The CDR3 loop spans 13 amino acids. CDR1 is DFQATT, CDR2 SNEGSKA, per germline (reference sequence).

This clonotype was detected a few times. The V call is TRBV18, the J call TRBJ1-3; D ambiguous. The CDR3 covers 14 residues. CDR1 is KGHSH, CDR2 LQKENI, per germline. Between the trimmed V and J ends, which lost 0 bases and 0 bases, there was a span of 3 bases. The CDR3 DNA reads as TGTGCCAGCTCACCACCCCCCTCTGGAAACACCATATATTTT. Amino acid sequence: CASSPPPSGNTIYF. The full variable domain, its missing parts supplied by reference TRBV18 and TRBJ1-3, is NAGVMQNPRHLVRRRGQEARLRCSPMKGHSHVYWYRQLPEEGLKFMVYLQKENIIDESGMPKERFSAEFPKEGPSILRIQQVVRGDSAAYFCASSPPPSGNTIYFGEGSWLTVV.

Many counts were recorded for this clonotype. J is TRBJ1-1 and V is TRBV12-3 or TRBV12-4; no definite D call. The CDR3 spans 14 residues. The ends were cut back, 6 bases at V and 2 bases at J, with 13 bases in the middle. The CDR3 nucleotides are TGTGCCAGCAGCCCCCGGGAATCAAACACTGAAGCTTTCTTT. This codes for CASSPRESNTEAFF.

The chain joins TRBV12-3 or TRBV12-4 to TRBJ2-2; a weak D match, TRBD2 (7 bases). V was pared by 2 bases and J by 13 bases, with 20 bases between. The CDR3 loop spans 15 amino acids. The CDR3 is CASSLFGGQDGWLFF. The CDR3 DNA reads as TGTGCCAGCAGTTTATTCGGGGGGCAGGACGGATGGCTGTTTTTT.

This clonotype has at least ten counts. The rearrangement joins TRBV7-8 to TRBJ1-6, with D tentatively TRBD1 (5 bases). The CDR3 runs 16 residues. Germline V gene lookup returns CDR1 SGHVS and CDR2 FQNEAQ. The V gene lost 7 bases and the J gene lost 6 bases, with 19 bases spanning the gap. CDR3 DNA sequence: TGTGCCAGCACCTCTACACGGGACCTACGTAATTCACCCCTCCACTTT. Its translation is CASTSTRDLRNSPLHF. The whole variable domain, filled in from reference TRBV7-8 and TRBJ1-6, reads GAGVSQSPRYKVAKRGQDVALRCDPISGHVSLFWYQQALGQGPEFLTYFQNEAQLDKSGLPSDRFFAERPEGSVSTLKIQRTQQEDSAVYLCASTSTRDLRNSPLHFGNGTRLTVT.

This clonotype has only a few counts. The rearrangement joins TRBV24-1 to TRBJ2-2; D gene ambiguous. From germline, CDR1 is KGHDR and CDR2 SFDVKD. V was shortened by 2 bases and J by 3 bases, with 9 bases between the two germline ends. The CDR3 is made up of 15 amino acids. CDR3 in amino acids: CATSDSRTDTGELFF. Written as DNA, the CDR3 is TGTGCCACCAGTGATTCTAGGACGGACACCGGGGAGCTGTTTTTT.

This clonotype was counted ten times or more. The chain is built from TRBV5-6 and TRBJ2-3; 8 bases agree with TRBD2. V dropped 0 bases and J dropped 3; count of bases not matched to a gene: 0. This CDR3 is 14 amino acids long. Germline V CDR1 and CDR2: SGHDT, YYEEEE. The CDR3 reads CASSLGLATDTQYF. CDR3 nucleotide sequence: TGTGCCAGCAGCTTGGGACTAGCGACAGATACGCAGTATTTT.

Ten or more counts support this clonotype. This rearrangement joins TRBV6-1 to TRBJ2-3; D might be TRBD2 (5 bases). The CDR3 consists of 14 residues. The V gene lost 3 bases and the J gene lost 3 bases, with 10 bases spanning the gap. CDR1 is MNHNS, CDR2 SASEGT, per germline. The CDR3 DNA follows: TGTGCCAGCAGTGAGGGAGATGGAACAGATACGCAGTATTTT. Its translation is CASSEGDGTDTQYF.

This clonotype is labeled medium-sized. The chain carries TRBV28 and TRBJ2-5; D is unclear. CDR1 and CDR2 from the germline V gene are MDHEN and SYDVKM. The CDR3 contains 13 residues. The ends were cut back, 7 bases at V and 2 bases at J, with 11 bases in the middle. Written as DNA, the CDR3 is TGTGCCAGCAATTCTCAGGTACAAGAGACCCAGTACTTC. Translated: CASNSQVQETQYF.

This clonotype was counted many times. The CDR3 nucleotides read TGCGCCAGCAGCTTATCTGGACTCCCCTACGAGCAGTACTTC. It codes for CASSLSGLPYEQYF. The chain recombines TRBV5-1 with TRBJ2-7; weak D call: TRBD2 (5 bases). The CDR3 runs to 14 residues. V lost 2 bases and J lost 2, with 11 bases in between. Germline V gene lookup returns CDR1 SGHRS and CDR2 YFSETQ.

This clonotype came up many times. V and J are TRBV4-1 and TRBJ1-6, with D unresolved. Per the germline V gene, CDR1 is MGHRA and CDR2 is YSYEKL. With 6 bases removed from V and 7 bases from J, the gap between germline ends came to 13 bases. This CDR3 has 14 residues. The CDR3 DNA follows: TGCGCCAGCAGTCAAACGGCCTGGAATTCACCCCTCCACTTT. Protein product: CASSQTAWNSPLHF.

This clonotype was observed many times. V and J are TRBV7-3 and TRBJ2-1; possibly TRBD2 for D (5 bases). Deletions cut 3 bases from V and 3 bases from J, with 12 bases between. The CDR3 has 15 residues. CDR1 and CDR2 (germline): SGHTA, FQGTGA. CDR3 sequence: CASSFGLPSYNEQFF. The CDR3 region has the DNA TGTGCCAGCAGCTTCGGACTCCCTAGCTACAATGAGCAGTTCTTC. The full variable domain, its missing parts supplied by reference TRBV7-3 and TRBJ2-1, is GAGVSQTPSNKVTEKGKYVELRCDPISGHTALYWYRQSLGQGPEFLIYFQGTGAADDSGLPNDRFFAVRPEGSVSTLKIQRTERGDSAVYLCASSFGLPSYNEQFFGPGTRLTVL.

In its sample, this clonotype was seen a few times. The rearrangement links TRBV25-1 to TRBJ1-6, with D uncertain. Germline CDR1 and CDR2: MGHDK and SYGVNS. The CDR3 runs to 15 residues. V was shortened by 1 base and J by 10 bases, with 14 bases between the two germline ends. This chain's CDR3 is CASSESVGIVSPLHF. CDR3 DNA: TGTGCCAGCAGTGAATCGGTGGGAATAGTGTCACCCCTCCACTTT.

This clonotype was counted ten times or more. DNA for the CDR3: TGCAGTGCTAGCGAGGGACTCTTAAACTATGGCTACACCTTC. It codes for CSASEGLLNYGYTF. The V and J genes are TRBV20-1 and TRBJ1-2, with D maybe TRBD1 (5 bases). V was pared by 3 bases and J by 2 bases, with 13 bases between. Germline CDR1 is DFQATT and CDR2 is SNEGSKA (reference sequence). This CDR3 has 14 amino acids.

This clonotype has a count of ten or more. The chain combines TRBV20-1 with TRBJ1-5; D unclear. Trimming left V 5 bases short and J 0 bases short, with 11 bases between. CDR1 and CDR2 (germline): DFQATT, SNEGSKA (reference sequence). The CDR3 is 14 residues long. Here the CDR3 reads CSALGRNSNQPQHF. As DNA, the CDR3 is TGCAGTGCTCTCGGACGGAATAGCAATCAGCCCCAGCATTTT.

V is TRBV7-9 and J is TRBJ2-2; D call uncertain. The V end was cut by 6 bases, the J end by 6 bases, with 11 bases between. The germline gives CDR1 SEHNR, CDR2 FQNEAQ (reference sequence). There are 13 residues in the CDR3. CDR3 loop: CASSSEWAGELFF. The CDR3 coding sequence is TGTGCCAGCAGTTCTGAGTGGGCCGGGGAGCTGTTTTTT.

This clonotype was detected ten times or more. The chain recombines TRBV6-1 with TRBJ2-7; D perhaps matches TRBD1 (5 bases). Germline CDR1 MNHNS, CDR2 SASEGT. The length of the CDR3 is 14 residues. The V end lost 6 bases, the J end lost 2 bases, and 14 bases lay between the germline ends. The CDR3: CASSPRGAAYEQYF. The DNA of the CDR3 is TGTGCCAGCAGCCCACGTGGGGCGGCCTACGAGCAGTACTTC.

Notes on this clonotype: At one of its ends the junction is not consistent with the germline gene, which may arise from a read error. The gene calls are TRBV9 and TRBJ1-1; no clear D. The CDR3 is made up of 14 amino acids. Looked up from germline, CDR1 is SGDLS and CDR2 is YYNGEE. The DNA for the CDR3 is TGCGCCAGCAGCTCCACCCAGAAGAACACTGAAGCTTTCTTT. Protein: CASSSTQKNTEAFF.

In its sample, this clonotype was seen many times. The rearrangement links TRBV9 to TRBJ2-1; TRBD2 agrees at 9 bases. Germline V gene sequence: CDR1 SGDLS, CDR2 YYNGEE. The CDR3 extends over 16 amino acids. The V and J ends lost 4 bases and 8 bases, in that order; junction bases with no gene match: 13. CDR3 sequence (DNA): TGTGCCAGCAGCTCAGATAGCGGGAGTCGTTTTGATGAGCAGTTCTTC. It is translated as CASSSDSGSRFDEQFF.

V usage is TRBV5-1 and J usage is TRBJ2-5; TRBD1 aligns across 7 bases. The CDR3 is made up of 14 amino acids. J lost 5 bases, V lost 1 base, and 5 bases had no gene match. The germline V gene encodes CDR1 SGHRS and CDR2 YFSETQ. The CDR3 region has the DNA TGCGCCAGCAGCTTGCTCAGGGGGAGCGAGACCCAGTACTTC. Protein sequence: CASSLLRGSETQYF.

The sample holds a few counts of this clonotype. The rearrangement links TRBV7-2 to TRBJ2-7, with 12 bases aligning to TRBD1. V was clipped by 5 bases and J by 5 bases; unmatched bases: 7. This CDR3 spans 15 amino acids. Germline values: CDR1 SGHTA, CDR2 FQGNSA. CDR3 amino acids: CASSPRGQGANEQYF. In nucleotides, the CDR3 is TGTGCCAGCAGCCCAAGGGGACAGGGGGCTAACGAGCAGTACTTC.

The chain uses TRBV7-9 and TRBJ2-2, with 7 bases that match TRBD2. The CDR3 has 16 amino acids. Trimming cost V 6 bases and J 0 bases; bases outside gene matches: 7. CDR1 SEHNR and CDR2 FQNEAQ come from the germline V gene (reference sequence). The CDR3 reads CASSFWGGSNTGELFF. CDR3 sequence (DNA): TGTGCCAGCAGTTTCTGGGGGGGGTCGAACACCGGGGAGCTGTTTTTT. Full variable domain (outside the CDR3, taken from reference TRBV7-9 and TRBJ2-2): DTGVSQNPRHKITKRGQNVTFRCDPISEHNRLYWYRQTLGQGPEFLTYFQNEAQLEKSRLLSDRFSAERPKGSFSTLEIQRTEQGDSAMYLCASSFWGGSNTGELFFGEGSRLTVL.

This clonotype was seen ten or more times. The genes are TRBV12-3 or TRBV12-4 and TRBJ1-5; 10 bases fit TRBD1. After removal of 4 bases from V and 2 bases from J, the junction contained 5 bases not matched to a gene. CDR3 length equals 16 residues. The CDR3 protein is CASSSRTGGGNQPQHF. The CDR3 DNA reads TGTGCCAGCAGTTCCCGGACAGGGGGTGGCAATCAGCCCCAGCATTTT.

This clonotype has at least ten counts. CDR3: CASSSRLIQETQYF. CDR3 sequence (DNA): TGTGCCAGCAGCTCCCGATTAATCCAAGAGACCCAGTACTTC. The chain joins TRBV6-1 to TRBJ2-5, with no clear D. From germline, CDR1 is MNHNS and CDR2 SASEGT. V dropped 6 bases and J dropped 1 base, with 12 bases sitting between them. This CDR3 has 14 amino acids.

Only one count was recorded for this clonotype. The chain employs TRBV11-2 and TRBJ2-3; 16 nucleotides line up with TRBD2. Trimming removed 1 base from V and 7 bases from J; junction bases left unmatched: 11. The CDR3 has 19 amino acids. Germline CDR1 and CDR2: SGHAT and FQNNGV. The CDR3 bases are TGTGCCAGCAGCTTAGCTCCCGGGACTAGCGGGAGGGCCGTAAATACGCAGTATTTT. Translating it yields CASSLAPGTSGRAVNTQYF.

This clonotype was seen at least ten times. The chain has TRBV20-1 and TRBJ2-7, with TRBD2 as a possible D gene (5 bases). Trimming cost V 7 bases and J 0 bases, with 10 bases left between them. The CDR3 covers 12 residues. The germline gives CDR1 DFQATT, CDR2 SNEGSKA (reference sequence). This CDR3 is CSGWESSYEQYF. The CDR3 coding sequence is TGCAGTGGCTGGGAGAGCTCCTACGAGCAGTACTTC.

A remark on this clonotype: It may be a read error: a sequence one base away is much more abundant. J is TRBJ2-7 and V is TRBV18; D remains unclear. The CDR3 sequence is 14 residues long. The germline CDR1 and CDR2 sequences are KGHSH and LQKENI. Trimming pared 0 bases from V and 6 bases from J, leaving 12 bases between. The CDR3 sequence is CASSPPPGFSEQYF. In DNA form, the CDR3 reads TGTGCCAGCTCACCACCTCCAGGATTTAGCGAGCAGTACTTC.

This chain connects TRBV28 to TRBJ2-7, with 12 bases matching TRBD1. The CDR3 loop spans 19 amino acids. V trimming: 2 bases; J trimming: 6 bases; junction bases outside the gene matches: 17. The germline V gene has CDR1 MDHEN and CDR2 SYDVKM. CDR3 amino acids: CASSLDIFGTGTGGSEQYF. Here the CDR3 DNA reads TGTGCCAGCAGTTTAGATATTTTCGGAACCGGGACAGGGGGCTCCGAGCAGTACTTC. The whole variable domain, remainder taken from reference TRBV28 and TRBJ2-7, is DVKVTQSSRYLVKRTGEKVFLECVQDMDHENMFWYRQDPGLGLRLIYFSYDVKMKEKGDIPEGYSVSREKKERFSLILESASTNQTSMYLCASSLDIFGTGTGGSEQYFGPGTRLTVT.

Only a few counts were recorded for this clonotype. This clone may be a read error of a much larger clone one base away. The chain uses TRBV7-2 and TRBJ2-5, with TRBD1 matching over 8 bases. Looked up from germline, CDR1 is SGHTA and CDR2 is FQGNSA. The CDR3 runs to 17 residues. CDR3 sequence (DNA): TGTGCCAGCAGCTTAGGAAGGGCAGGGGGCCGTCTGGAGACCCAGAACTTC. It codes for CASSLGRAGGRLETQNF.